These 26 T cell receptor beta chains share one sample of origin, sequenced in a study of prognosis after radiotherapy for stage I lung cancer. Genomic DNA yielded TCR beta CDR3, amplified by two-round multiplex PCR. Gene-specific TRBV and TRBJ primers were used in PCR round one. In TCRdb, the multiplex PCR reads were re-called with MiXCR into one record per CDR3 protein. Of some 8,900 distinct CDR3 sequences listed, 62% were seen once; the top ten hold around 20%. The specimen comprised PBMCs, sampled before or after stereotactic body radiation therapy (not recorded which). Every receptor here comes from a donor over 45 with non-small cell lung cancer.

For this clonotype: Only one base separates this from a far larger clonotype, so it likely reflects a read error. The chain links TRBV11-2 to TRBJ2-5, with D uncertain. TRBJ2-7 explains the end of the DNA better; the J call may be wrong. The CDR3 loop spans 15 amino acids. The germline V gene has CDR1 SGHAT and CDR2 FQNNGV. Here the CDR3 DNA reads TGTGCCAGCACCCCTGACTGGTCTGGCCACTACGAGCAGTACTTC. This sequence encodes CASTPDWSGHYEQYF.

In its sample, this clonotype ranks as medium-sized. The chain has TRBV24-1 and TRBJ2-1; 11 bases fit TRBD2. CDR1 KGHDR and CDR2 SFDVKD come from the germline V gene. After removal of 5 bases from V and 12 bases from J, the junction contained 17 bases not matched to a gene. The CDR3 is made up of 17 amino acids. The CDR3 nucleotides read TGTGCCACCAGTGCCGGGACTAGCGGTCGGGAAGGCCTGCGGCAGTTCTTC. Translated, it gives CATSAGTSGREGLRQFF.

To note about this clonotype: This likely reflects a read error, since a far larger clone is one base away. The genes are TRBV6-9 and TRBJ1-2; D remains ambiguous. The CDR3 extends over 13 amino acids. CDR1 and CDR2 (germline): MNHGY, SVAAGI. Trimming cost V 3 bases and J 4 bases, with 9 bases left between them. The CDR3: CASSYGASYGYTF. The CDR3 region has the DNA TGTGCCAGCAGTTACGGAGCGTCCTATGGCTACACCTTC.

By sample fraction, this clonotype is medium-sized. The CDR3 loop reads CASSEDRTGRRSPEAFF. In DNA form, the CDR3 reads TGTGCCAGCAGTGAAGACCGGACAGGCAGACGAAGCCCTGAAGCTTTCTTT. The chain recombines TRBV2 with TRBJ1-1, with 7 positions matching TRBD1. V lost 1 base to trimming and J lost 6 bases; unmatched junction nucleotides: 14. The CDR3 runs to 17 residues. Germline V lookup: CDR1 SNHLY, CDR2 FYNNEI.

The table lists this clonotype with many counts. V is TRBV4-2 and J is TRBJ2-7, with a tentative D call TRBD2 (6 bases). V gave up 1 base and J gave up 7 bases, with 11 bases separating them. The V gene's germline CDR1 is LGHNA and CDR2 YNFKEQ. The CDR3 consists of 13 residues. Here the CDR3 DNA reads TGTGCCAGCAGCCAAGTCGGGGAGGAAGAGCAGTACTTC. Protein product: CASSQVGEEEQYF.

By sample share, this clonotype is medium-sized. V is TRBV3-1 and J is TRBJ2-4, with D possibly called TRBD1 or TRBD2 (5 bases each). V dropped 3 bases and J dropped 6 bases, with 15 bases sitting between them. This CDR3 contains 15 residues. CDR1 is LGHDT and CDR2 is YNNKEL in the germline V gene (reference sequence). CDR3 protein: CASSQQPGPGNIQYF. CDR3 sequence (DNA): TGTGCCAGCAGCCAGCAGCCGGGGCCGGGAAACATTCAGTACTTC.

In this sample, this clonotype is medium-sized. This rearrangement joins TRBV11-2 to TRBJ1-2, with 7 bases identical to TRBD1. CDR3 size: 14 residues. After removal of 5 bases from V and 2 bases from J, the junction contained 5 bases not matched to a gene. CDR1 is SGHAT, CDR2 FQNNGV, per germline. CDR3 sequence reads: CASSPAGQNYGYTF. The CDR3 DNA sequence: TGTGCCAGCAGCCCGGCGGGACAGAACTATGGCTACACCTTC.

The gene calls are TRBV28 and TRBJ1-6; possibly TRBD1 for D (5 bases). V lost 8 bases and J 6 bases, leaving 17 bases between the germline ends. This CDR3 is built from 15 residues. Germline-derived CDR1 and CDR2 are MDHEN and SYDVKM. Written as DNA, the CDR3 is TGTGCCAGCGGCGTGGGGGTAAGGCTTAATTCACCCCTCCACTTT. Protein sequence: CASGVGVRLNSPLHF.

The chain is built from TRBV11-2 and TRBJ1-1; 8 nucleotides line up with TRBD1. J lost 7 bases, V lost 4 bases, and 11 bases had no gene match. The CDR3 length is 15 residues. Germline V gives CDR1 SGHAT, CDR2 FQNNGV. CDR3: CASSSGQGVGNEAFF. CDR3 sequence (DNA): TGTGCCAGCAGCTCCGGACAGGGTGTAGGCAATGAAGCTTTCTTT.

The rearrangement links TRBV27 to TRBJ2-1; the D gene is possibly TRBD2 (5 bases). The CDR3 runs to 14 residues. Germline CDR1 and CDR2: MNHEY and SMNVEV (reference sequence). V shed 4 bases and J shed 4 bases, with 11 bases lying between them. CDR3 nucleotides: TGTGCCAGCAGTTCGCGACGGGGATACAATGAGCAGTTCTTC. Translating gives CASSSRRGYNEQFF.

CDR3 DNA: TGTGCCAGCAGCTTAGAGGGTCGACAGTCTAACTATGGCTACACCTTC. It codes for CASSLEGRQSNYGYTF. The chain carries TRBV6-1 and TRBJ1-2, with D tentatively TRBD1 (5 bases). V was trimmed by 6 bases and J by 0 bases, leaving 17 bases between them. From germline, CDR1 is MNHNS and CDR2 SASEGT. This CDR3 is built from 16 residues.

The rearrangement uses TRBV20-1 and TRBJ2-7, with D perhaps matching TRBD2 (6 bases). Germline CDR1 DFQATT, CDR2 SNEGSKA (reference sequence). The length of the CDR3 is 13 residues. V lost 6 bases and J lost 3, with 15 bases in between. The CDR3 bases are TGCAGTGCAGCGGGCGACTCGGACTACGAGCAGTACTTC. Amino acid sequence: CSAAGDSDYEQYF.

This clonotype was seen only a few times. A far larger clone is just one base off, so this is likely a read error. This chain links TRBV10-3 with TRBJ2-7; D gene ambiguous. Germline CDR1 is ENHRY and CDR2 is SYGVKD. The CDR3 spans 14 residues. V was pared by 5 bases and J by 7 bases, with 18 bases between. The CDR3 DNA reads TGTGCCATCAGTTACACTTCGACGTTGAGTGAGCAGTACTTC. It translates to CAISYTSTLSEQYF.

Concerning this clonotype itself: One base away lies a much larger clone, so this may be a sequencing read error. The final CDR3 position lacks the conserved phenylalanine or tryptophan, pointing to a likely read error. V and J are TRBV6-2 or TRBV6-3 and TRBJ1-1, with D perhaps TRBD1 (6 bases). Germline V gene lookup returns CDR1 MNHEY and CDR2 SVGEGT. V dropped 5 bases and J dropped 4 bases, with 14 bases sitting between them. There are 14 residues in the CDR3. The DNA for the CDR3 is TGTGCCAGCAGTGAAGGGGGGACACTCACTGAAGCTTTCTCT. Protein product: CASSEGGTLTEAFS.

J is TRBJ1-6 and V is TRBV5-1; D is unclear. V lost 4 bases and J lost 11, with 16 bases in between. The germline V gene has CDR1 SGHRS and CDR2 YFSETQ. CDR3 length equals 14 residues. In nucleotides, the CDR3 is TGCGCCAGCAGCAACCAGCTACAAGACGCACCCCTCCACTTT. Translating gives CASSNQLQDAPLHF.

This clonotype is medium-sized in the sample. CDR3 sequence reads: CASRRGSGGPSGEQYF. The CDR3 coding sequence is TGTGCCAGCAGAAGAGGGTCGGGGGGGCCTTCGGGGGAGCAGTACTTC. The rearrangement uses TRBV28 and TRBJ2-7, with 8 bases lining up with TRBD2. Germline V lookup: CDR1 MDHEN, CDR2 SYDVKM. With V trimmed by 6 bases and J by 7 bases, 17 bases remained unmatched. This CDR3 has 16 amino acids.

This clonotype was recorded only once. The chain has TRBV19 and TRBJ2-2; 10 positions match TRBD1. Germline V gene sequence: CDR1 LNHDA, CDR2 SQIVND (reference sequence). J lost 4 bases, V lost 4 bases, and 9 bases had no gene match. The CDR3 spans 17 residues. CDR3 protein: CASSKPGDRGSTGELFF. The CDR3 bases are TGTGCCAGTAGTAAACCCGGGGACAGGGGAAGCACCGGGGAGCTGTTTTTT.

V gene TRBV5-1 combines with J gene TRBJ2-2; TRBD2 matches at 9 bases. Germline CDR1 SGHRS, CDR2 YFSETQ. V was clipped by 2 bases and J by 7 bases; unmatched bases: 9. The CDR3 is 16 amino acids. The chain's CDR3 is CASSLSSGIGIGELFF. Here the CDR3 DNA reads TGCGCCAGCAGCTTATCTAGCGGGATTGGTATCGGGGAGCTGTTTTTT. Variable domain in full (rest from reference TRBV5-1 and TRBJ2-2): KAGVTQTPRYLIKTRGQQVTLSCSPISGHRSVSWYQQTPGQGLQFLFEYFSETQRNKGNFPGRFSGRQFSNSRSEMNVSTLELGDSALYLCASSLSSGIGIGELFFGEGSRLTVL.

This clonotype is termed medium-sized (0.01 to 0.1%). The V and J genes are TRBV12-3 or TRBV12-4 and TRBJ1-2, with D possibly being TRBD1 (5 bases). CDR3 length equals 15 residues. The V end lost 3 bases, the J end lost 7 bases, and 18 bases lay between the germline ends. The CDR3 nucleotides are TGTGCCAGCAGTTTTATCCCGGGGGGTTTAAGTGGCTACACCTTC. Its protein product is CASSFIPGGLSGYTF.

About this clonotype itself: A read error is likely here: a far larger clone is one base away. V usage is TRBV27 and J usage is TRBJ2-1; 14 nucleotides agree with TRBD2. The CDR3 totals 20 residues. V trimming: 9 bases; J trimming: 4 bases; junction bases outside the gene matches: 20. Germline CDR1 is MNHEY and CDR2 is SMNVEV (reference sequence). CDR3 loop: CASSIIPGTSGSHKYNEQFF. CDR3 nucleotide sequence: TGTGCCAGTAGTATCATTCCCGGGACTAGCGGGAGCCACAAGTACAATGAGCAGTTCTTC.

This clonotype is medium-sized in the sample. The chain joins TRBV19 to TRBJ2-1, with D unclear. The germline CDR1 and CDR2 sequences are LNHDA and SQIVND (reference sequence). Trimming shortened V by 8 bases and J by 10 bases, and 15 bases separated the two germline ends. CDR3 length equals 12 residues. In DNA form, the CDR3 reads TGTGCCAGTGGGGTAGGCACAACAGAGCAGTTCTTC. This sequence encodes CASGVGTTEQFF.

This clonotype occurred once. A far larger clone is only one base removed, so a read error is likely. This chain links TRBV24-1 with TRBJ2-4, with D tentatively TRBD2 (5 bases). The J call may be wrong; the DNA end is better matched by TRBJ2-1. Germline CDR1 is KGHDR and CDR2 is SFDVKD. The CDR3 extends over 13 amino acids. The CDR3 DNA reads TGTGCCACCAGTCTCGGTAGCGCCAATGATCAGTTCTTC. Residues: CATSLGSANDQFF.

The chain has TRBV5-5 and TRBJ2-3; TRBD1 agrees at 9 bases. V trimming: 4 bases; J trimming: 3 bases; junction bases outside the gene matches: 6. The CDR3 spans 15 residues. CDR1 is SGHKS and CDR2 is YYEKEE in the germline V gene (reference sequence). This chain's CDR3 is CASSGDRGETDTQYF. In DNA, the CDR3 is TGTGCCAGCAGCGGTGACAGGGGGGAGACAGATACGCAGTATTTT.

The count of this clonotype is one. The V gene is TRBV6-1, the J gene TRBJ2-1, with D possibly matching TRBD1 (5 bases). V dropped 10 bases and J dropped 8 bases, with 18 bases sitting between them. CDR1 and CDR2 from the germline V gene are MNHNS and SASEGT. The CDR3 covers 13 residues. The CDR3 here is CAISLRGWYEQFF. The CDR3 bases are TGTGCCATCTCCCTAAGGGGTTGGTATGAGCAGTTCTTC.

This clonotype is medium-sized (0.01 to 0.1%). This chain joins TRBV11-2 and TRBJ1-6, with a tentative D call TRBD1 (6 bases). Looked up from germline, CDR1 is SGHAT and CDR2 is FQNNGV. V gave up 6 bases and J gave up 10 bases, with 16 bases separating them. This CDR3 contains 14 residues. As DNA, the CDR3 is TGTGCCAGCAGGTTACAGGGTGCTGCGTCACCCCTCCACTTT. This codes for CASRLQGAASPLHF.

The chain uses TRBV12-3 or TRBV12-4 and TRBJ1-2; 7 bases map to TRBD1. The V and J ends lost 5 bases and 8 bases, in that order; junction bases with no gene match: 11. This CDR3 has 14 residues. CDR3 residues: CASSRIGTVGGYTF. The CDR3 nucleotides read TGTGCCAGCAGTCGTATCGGGACAGTCGGGGGCTACACCTTC.